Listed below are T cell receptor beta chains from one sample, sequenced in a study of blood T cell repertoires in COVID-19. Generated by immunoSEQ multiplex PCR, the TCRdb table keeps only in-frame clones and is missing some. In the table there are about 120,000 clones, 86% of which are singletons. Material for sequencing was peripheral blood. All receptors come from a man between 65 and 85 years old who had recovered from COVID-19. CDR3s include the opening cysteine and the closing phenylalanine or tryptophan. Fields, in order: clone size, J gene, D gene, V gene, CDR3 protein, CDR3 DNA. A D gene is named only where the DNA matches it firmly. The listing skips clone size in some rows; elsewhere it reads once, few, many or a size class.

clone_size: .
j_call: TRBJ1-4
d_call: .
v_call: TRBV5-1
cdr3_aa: CASSSLGGTNEKLFF
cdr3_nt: TGCGCCAGCAGCTCCTTGGGGGGAACTAATGAAAAACTGTTTTTT

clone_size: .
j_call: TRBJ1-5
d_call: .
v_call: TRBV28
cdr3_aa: CASRGGNWVRQGNQPQHF
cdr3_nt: TGTGCCAGCAGGGGGGGTAACTGGGTCAGGCAGGGCAATCAGCCCCAGCATTTT

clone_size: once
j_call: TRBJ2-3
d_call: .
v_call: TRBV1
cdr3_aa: CTSSQGQRGDPLYCTDTQYF
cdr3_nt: TGCACCAGCAGCCAAGGCCAGCGGGGGGATCCGCTTTACTGCACAGATACGCAGTATTTT

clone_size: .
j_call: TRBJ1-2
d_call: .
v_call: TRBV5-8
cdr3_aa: CASSLVETTINYGYTF
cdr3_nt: TGTGCCAGCAGCTTGGTGGAGACCACCATCAACTATGGCTACACCTTC

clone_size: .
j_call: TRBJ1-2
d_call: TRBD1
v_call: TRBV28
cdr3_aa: CASRGPSGGGITF
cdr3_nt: TGTGCCAGCAGGGGCCCCTCAGGGGGCGGGATCACCTTC

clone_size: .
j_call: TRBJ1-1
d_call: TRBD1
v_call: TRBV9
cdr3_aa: CASSVPPTGTGITEAFF
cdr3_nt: TGTGCCAGCAGCGTACCCCCGACAGGGACAGGGATTACTGAAGCTTTCTTT

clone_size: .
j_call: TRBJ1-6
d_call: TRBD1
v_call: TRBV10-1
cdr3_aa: CASSGADRGIMTPLHF
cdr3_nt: TGCGCCAGCAGTGGGGCGGACAGGGGGATCATGACACCCCTCCACTTT

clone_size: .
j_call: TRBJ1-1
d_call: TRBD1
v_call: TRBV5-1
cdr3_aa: CASSTGQGNTEAFF
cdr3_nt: TGCGCCAGCAGCACCGGACAGGGGAATACTGAAGCTTTCTTT

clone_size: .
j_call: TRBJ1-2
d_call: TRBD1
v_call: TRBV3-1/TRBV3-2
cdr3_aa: CASSQIDRAGYTF
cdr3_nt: TGTGCCAGCAGCCAAATTGACAGGGCTGGCTACACCTTC

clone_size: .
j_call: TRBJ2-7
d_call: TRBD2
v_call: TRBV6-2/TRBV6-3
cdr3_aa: CASSQPVAGGPSGEQYF
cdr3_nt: TGTGCCAGCAGCCAACCGGTCGCGGGAGGGCCATCGGGCGAGCAGTACTTC

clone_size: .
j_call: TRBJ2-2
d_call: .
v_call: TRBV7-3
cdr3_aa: CASSLGRQGGLGGELFF
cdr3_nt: TGTGCCAGCAGCCTGGGTCGTCAGGGGGGCCTCGGAGGGGAGCTGTTTTTT

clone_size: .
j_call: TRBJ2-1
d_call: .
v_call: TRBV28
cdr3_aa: CASSLLGSLSSYNEQFF
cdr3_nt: TGTGCCAGCAGTTTATTAGGGAGCCTGAGCTCCTACAATGAGCAGTTCTTC

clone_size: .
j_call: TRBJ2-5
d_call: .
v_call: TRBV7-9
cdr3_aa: CASSLMGHGETQYF
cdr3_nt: TGTGCCAGCAGCTTAATGGGGCACGGGGAGACCCAGTACTTC

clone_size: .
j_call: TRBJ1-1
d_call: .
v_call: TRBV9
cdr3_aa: CASSERGAEAFF
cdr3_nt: TGTGCCAGCAGCGAGCGTGGCGCTGAAGCTTTCTTT

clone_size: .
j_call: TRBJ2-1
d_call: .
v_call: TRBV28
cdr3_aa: CASRRTVFYNEQFF
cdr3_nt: TGTGCCAGCCGAAGGACAGTTTTCTACAATGAGCAGTTCTTC

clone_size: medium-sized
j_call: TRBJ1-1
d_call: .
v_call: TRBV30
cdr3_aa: CAWIPRESTEAFF
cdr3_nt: TGTGCCTGGATCCCCAGGGAATCCACTGAAGCTTTCTTT

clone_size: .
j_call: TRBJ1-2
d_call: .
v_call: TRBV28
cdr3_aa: CASSLRGARRYGYTF
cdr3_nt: TGTGCCAGCAGTTTACGGGGGGCGAGACGGTATGGCTACACCTTC

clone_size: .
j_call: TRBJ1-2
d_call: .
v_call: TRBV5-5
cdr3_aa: CASSLRTANYGYTF
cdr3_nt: TGTGCCAGCAGCTTGAGGACAGCGAACTATGGCTACACCTTC

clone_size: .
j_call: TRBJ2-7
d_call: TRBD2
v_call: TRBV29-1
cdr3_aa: CSVAGLAGFPTVEQYF
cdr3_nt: TGCAGCGTTGCGGGACTAGCGGGCTTTCCCACCGTCGAGCAGTACTTC

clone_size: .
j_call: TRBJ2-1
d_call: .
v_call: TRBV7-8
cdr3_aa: CASSSGGHNEQFF
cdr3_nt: TGTGCCAGCAGCTCAGGGGGGCACAATGAGCAGTTCTTC

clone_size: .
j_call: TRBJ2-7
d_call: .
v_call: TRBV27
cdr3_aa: CASSQGPFYEQYF
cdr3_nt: TGTGCCAGCAGCCAGGGCCCATTCTACGAGCAGTACTTC

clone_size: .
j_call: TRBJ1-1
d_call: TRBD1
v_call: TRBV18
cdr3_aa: CASSPGQVETEAFF
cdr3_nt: TGTGCCAGCTCACCGGGACAGGTTGAGACTGAAGCTTTCTTT

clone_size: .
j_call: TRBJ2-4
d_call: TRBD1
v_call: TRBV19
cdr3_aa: CASSSNPGGGNIQYF
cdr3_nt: TGTGCCAGTAGCTCAAACCCAGGGGGCGGCAACATTCAGTACTTC

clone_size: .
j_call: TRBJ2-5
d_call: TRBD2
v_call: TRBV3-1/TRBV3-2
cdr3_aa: CASSQGRLAEQETQYF
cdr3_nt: TGTGCCAGCAGCCAAGGACGACTAGCGGAGCAAGAGACCCAGTACTTC

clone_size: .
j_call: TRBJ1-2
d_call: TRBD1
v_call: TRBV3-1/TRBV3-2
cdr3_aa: CASSQSTGNGYTF
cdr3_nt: TGTGCCAGCAGCCAATCGACAGGGAACGGCTACACCTTC

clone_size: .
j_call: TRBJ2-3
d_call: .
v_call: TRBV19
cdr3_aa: CASSIGRGRDTQYF
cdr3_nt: TGTGCCAGTAGTATAGGCAGGGGGAGGGATACGCAGTATTTT

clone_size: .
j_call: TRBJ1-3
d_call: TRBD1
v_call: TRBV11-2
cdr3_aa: CASSKAGGRGNTIYF
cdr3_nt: TGTGCCAGCAGCAAGGCAGGGGGACGTGGAAACACCATATATTTT

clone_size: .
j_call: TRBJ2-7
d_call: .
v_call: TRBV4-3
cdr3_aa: CASSQDLSERGFEQYF
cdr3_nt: TGCGCCAGCAGCCAAGACTTGTCGGAAAGGGGTTTTGAGCAGTACTTC

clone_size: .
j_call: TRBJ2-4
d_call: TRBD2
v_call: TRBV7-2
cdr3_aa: CASSLVSSGTYDIQYF
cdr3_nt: TGTGCCAGCAGCTTAGTGTCTAGCGGGACGTACGACATTCAGTACTTC

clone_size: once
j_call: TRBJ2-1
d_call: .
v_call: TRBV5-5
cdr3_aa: CASSSQYNEQFF
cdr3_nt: TGTGCCAGCAGCTCCCAGTACAATGAGCAGTTCTTC

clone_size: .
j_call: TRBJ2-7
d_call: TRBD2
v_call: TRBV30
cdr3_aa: CAWRPQREIYEQYF
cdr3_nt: TGTGCCTGGAGGCCCCAGCGGGAGATCTACGAGCAGTACTTC

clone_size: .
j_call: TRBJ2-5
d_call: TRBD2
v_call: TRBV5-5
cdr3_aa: CASLRGGSSQETQYF
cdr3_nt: TGTGCCAGTTTGAGGGGAGGGAGTAGCCAAGAGACCCAGTACTTC

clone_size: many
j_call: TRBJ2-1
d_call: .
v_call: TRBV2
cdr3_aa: CASSDVVSGNNEQFF
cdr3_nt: TGTGCCAGCAGTGACGTCGTGAGCGGAAACAATGAGCAGTTCTTC

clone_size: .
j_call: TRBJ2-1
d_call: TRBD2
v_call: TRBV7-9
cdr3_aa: CASSAAGGNYNEQFF
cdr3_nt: TGTGCCAGCAGCGCAGCGGGGGGGAACTACAATGAGCAGTTCTTC

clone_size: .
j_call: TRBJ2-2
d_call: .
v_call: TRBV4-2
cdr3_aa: CASSQEEQGGELFF
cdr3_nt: TGTGCCAGCAGCCAAGAAGAGCAGGGCGGGGAGCTGTTTTTT

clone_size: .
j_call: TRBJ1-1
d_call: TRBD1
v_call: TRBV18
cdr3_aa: CASSPRTGSITEAFF
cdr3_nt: TGTGCCAGCTCACCCCGGACAGGGAGTATCACTGAAGCTTTCTTT

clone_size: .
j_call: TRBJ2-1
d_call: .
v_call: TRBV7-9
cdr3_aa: CASSLAEGNEQFF
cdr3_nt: TGTGCCAGCAGCTTAGCGGAGGGGAATGAGCAGTTCTTC

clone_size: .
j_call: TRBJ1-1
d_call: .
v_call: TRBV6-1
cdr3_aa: CASSEVQNTEAFF
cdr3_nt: TGTGCCAGCAGTGAAGTTCAGAACACTGAAGCTTTCTTT

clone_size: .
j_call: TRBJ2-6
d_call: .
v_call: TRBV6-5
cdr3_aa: CASSPRDTGVDVLTF
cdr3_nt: TGTGCCAGCAGTCCCCGGGACACTGGAGTCGACGTCCTGACTTTC

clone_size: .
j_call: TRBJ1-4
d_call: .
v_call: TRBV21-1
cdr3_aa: CASSNEGTGTFETPNEKLFF
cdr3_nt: TGTGCCAGCAGCAATGAAGGGACAGGGACGTTTGAAACACCCAATGAAAAACTGTTTTTT

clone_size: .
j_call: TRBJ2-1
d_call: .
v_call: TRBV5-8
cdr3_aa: CASSLQGNSYNEQFF
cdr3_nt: TGTGCCAGCAGCCTACAGGGAAACTCCTACAATGAGCAGTTCTTC

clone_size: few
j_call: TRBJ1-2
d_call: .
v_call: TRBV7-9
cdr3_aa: CASSLAYGAGSYGYTF
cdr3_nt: TGTGCCAGCAGCTTAGCGTACGGGGCGGGATCCTATGGCTACACCTTC

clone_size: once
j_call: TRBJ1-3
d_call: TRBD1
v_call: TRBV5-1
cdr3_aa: CASSQLQGAAPGNTIYF
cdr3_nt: TGCGCCAGCAGCCAACTCCAGGGGGCCGCGCCTGGAAACACCATATATTTT

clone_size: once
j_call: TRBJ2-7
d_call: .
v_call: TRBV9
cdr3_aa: CASSVGGTGGQSYEQYF
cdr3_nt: TGTGCCAGCAGCGTAGGGGGGACCGGGGGACAGTCCTACGAGCAGTACTTC

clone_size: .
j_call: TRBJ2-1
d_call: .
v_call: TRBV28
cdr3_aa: CASSLKTWSSYNEQFF
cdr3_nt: TGTGCCAGCAGTTTAAAGACTTGGAGCTCCTACAATGAGCAGTTCTTC

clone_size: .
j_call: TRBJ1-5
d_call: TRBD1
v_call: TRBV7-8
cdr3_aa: CASSARQGRDQPQHF
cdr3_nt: TGTGCCAGCAGCGCGCGACAGGGGAGAGATCAGCCCCAGCATTTT

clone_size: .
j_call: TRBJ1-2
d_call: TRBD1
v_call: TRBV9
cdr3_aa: CASSVAPGTGYGYTF
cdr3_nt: TGTGCCAGCAGCGTAGCCCCCGGGACAGGCTATGGCTACACCTTC

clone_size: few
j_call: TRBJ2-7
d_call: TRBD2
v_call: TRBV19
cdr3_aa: CASTPRGDSYEQYF
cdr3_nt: TGTGCCAGTACCCCCCGGGGGGACTCCTACGAGCAGTACTTC

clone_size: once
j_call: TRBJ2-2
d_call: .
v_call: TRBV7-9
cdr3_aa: CASSLRRGQTGELFF
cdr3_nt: TGTGCCAGCAGCTTAAGGCGGGGGCAAACCGGGGAGCTGTTTTTT

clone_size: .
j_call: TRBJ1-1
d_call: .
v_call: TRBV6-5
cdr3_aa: CASSYSNSWPDTEAFF
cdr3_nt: TGTGCCAGCAGTTACTCGAACAGTTGGCCAGACACTGAAGCTTTCTTT

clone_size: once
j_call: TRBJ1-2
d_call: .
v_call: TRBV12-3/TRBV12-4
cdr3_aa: CASSPMRGNGYTF
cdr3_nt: TGTGCCAGCAGTCCCATGCGGGGGAATGGCTACACCTTC

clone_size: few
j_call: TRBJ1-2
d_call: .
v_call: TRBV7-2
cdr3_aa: CASSLGRRGRDYGYTF
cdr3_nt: TGTGCCAGCAGCTTAGGTCGGCGCGGGAGGGACTATGGCTACACCTTC

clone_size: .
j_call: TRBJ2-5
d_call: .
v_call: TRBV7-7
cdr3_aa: CASSHGTTETQYF
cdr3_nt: TGTGCCAGCAGCCACGGGACAACGGAGACCCAGTACTTC